The 9 T cell receptor beta chains in this list originate from one sample, sequenced in a study of breast tumors, draining lymph nodes, adjacent tissues. Samples came from axillary lymph nodes draining the breast cancer. TCRdb re-called the multiplex PCR reads through MiXCR, storing one row per CDR3 protein. Seen here are about 140,000 distinct CDR3 sequences, about 31% observed once, and the top ten hold roughly 2.2%. Sequencing used axillary lymph node tissue. Every receptor here comes from a female donor with breast cancer. Some clones in this sample may be carry-over from other donors' samples.

There are many counts of this clonotype. V is TRBV18 and J is TRBJ2-3; 9 nucleotides align to TRBD2. CDR1 and CDR2 from the germline V gene are KGHSH and LQKENI. The CDR3 runs 16 residues. V gave up 3 bases and J gave up 2 bases; unmatched junction bases: 6. The CDR3 DNA reads as TGTGCCAGCTCACCGAGGCTAGCGGGAACCACAGATACGCAGTATTTT. Its translation: CASSPRLAGTTDTQYF.

This clonotype appeared many times. The CDR3 bases are TGTGCCACCAGTGATTTGGGGGGGCGTGAGCAGTTCTTC. It encodes CATSDLGGREQFF. The chain carries TRBV24-1 and TRBJ2-1; the D call may be TRBD1 or TRBD2 (6 bases each). Per the germline V gene, CDR1 is KGHDR and CDR2 is SFDVKD. The CDR3 runs 13 residues. V lost 0 bases and J 9 bases, leaving 8 bases between the germline ends.

The table lists this clonotype with a few counts. A read error may be the cause here, since a much bigger clone is one base away. In DNA, the CDR3 is TGTGCCAGCAGCTTAGATCTCGGGGAGATTGCCAATGAGCAGTTCTTC. It translates to CASSLDLGEIANEQFF. V usage is TRBV11-2 and J usage is TRBJ2-1, with TRBD2 as a possible D gene (5 bases). Germline CDR1 SGHAT, CDR2 FQNNGV. The CDR3 length is 16 residues. V dropped 0 bases and J dropped 6 bases, with 15 bases sitting between them.

The table lists this clonotype with many counts. V and J are TRBV6-5 and TRBJ1-6; tentatively, D is TRBD1 (6 bases). Germline CDR1 MNHEY, CDR2 SVGAGI. Trimming stripped 5 bases from V and 10 bases from J, with 15 bases between. The CDR3 length is 14 residues. The CDR3 loop is CASSARTGRSPLHF. The CDR3 DNA is TGTGCCAGCAGTGCTAGAACAGGGCGCTCACCCCTCCACTTT.

This clonotype was seen repeatedly, ten times or more. The J gene is TRBJ2-7, the V gene TRBV10-3; D is perhaps TRBD1 or TRBD2 (5 bases each). CDR1 is ENHRY and CDR2 is SYGVKD in the germline V gene. Trimming took off 10 bases at V and 1 base at J, with 11 bases between the two ends. The CDR3 contains 12 residues. As DNA, the CDR3 is TGTGCCACTGGTGGGGGTTCCTACGAGCAGTACTTC. This translates into CATGGGSYEQYF.

The sample holds many counts of this clonotype. In DNA, the CDR3 is TGTGCCAGTAGTTTAGGGGTTGGCTCCTACAATGAGCAGTTCTTC. This translates into CASSLGVGSYNEQFF. The chain combines TRBV19 with TRBJ2-1; D might be TRBD1 (5 bases). Trimming took off 5 bases at V and 0 bases at J, with 11 bases between the two ends. Germline values: CDR1 LNHDA, CDR2 SQIVND (reference sequence). The CDR3 contains 15 residues.

Concerning this clonotype: A much larger clonotype is one base distant, so this may be a read error. The J gene is TRBJ1-2, the V gene TRBV28, with 10 bases lining up with TRBD1. From germline, CDR1 is MDHEN and CDR2 SYDVKM. The CDR3 is 18 amino acids. For the CDR3, the DNA is TGTGCCAGCAAACTAAGCGGTAATTGGGACAGGGGCCCTTATGGCTTCACCTTC. Amino acids: CASKLSGNWDRGPYGFTF.

In its sample, this clonotype was seen many times. This rearrangement joins TRBV6-1 to TRBJ2-7; D may match TRBD1 or TRBD2 (5 bases each). The CDR3 contains 13 residues. The germline CDR1 and CDR2 sequences are MNHNS and SASEGT. The V gene lost 7 bases and the J gene lost 2 bases, with 12 bases spanning the gap. CDR3 DNA: TGTGCCAGCATAGGGGACCGCGCCTACGAGCAGTACTTC. Translated, it gives CASIGDRAYEQYF.

In its sample, this clonotype was seen many times. The rearrangement uses TRBV7-9 and TRBJ1-4; 8 bases are a match to TRBD1. The CDR3 is made up of 16 amino acids. J was trimmed by 0 bases and V by 6 bases; bases with no gene match: 6. Germline V lookup: CDR1 SEHNR, CDR2 FQNEAQ (reference sequence). CDR3 sequence reads: CASSSGQATTNEKLFF. Written as DNA, the CDR3 is TGTGCCAGCAGTTCGGGACAGGCAACAACTAATGAAAAACTGTTTTTT.